A selection of T cell receptor beta chains follows, all from one sample in a study of cytomegalovirus exposure and HLA in healthy donors. Using immunoSEQ multiplex PCR, the repertoire was profiled, and TCRdb retains in-frame clones only, with some absent. The profile shows approximately 210,000 clones, roughly 80% of them singletons. Input material: PBMCs. The receptors come from a male donor in good health and CMV-seropositive. Both conserved end residues are part of each CDR3. The D gene is left open where the match is weak. Some rows mark clone size as missing; the rest say once, few, many or name a class of expanded clone.

abundance	v_gene	j_gene	d_gene	CDR3nt	CDR3aa
NA	TRBV7-2	TRBJ1-2	NA	TGTGCCAGCCTCCGGAGTTATGGCTACACCTTC	CASLRSYGYTF
NA	TRBV7-2	TRBJ2-7	NA	TGTGCCAGCAGCTTAGGGGGCCCAGGCTACGAGCAGTACTTC	CASSLGGPGYEQYF
NA	TRBV5-1	TRBJ2-3	TRBD2	TGCGCCAGCAGCCCCGGGACTAGCGAATACACAGATACGCAGTATTTT	CASSPGTSEYTDTQYF
NA	TRBV4-1	TRBJ2-5	TRBD2	TGCGCCAGCTCCCGGACTAGCGGGGGTACCCAAGAGACCCAGTACTTC	CASSRTSGGTQETQYF
NA	TRBV29-1	TRBJ1-2	NA	TGCAGCGTTGAACCCCAGGGGCGACAGGTCTATGGCTACACCTTC	CSVEPQGRQVYGYTF
NA	TRBV21-1	TRBJ1-1	NA	TGTGCCAGCAGCAAAGGACAGGGCTCCCGGAACACTGAAGCTTTCTTT	CASSKGQGSRNTEAFF
NA	TRBV27	TRBJ1-2	NA	TGTGCCAGCAGCCCGGGGGGGTTCTTTGGCTACACCTTC	CASSPGGFFGYTF
NA	TRBV9	TRBJ2-7	NA	TGTGCCAGCAGCGCCGATCTAAGCTCCTACGAGCAGTACTTC	CASSADLSSYEQYF
once	TRBV11-2	TRBJ2-2	TRBD1	TGTGCCAGCAGCCACCCCCTGGACAGGGGGGCCGGGGAGCTGTTTTTT	CASSHPLDRGAGELFF
NA	TRBV2	TRBJ1-3	NA	TGTGCCAGCAGCCCGGGACATAACGCTGGAAACACCATATATTTT	CASSPGHNAGNTIYF
NA	TRBV5-1	TRBJ2-7	TRBD1	TGCGCCAGCAGCTCGGGGACAGGAGCCTACGAGCAGTACTTC	CASSSGTGAYEQYF
NA	TRBV4-2	TRBJ2-7	TRBD2	TGTGCCAGCAGCCTCGGAGGGAGCGGGGGACCTTATATTCCGTACTTC	CASSLGGSGGPYIPYF
NA	TRBV11-2	TRBJ1-1	NA	TGTGCCAGCAACCGACACCTGAACACTGAAGCTTTCTTT	CASNRHLNTEAFF
NA	TRBV13	TRBJ2-1	TRBD2	TGTGCCAGCAGCGGGGGGACTAGCGGGTCTGGGCATGAGCAGTTCTTC	CASSGGTSGSGHEQFF
NA	TRBV19	TRBJ2-1	NA	TGTGCCAGTAGTTCAGGGGAAAAGGCAGGGTGGAATGAGCAGTTCTTC	CASSSGEKAGWNEQFF
NA	TRBV7-2	TRBJ2-5	NA	TGTGCCAGCAGCCACGGGACTCTGACCCAGTACTTC	CASSHGTLTQYF
NA	TRBV7-6	TRBJ1-6	NA	TGTGCCAGCAGCCCTAGGAGGACAGATCTAATTTCACCCCTCCACTTT	CASSPRRTDLISPLHF
NA	TRBV7-6	TRBJ2-2	TRBD2	TGTGCCGTATCTAGCGGGGTAGCCGGGGAGCTGTTTTTT	CAVSSGVAGELFF
once	TRBV6-4	TRBJ2-1	TRBD2	TGTGCCAGCAGTGACGGGACTAGCGTAGGAGAGCAGTTCTTC	CASSDGTSVGEQFF
NA	TRBV6-5	TRBJ2-2	TRBD2	TGTGCCAGCAGTTACCCTCCGGCTAGCGGGCCCGGGGAGCTGTTTTTT	CASSYPPASGPGELFF
few	TRBV9	TRBJ2-7	TRBD1	TGTGCCAGCAGCGTAAGACAGGGAGCTTCGGAGCAGTACTTC	CASSVRQGASEQYF
NA	TRBV10-3	TRBJ1-1	NA	TGTGCCATCAGTGAGGCCGTCGGCGGATACACTGAAGCTTTCTTT	CAISEAVGGYTEAFF
few	TRBV28	TRBJ2-7	NA	TGTGCCAGCAGATTGGGGGAGGCCTACGAGCAGTACTTC	CASRLGEAYEQYF
NA	TRBV2	TRBJ2-1	TRBD1	TGTGCCACCGGGACAGATGAGCAGTTCTTC	CATGTDEQFF
NA	TRBV7-9	TRBJ1-2	TRBD1	TGTGCCAGCAGCCGCCCGGGACAGGCAAGCGGCTACACCTTC	CASSRPGQASGYTF
NA	TRBV7-3	TRBJ2-7	NA	TGTTCCAGCAGCTCCGCAGCGGCGTCCACCATGGACGAGCAGTACTTC	CSSSSAAASTMDEQYF
NA	TRBV11-2	TRBJ2-6	TRBD2	TGTGCCAGCAGCCGAACGACTAGCGGCCTCTCTGAGGCCAACGTCCTGACTTTC	CASSRTTSGLSEANVLTF
NA	TRBV4-3	TRBJ2-7	NA	TGCGCCAGCAGCCGGGACACCTCCTACGAGCAGTACTTC	CASSRDTSYEQYF
NA	TRBV5-1	TRBJ2-7	TRBD2	TGCGCCAGCAGCTTGACTAGCGGGGGGGCCGACTACGAGCAGTACTTC	CASSLTSGGADYEQYF
NA	TRBV19	TRBJ2-7	TRBD2	TGTGCCAGTAGCCACCGGGGGGGACGGACTTACGAGCAGTACTTC	CASSHRGGRTYEQYF
NA	TRBV6-5	TRBJ1-1	NA	TGTGCCAGCAGTGCGCGAGGGACTGAAGCTTTCTTT	CASSARGTEAFF
NA	TRBV11-2	TRBJ2-2	TRBD1	TGTGCCAGCAGCTTAGTGTCGGACAGGGGCACCGGGGAGCTGTTTTTT	CASSLVSDRGTGELFF
NA	TRBV4-3	TRBJ1-2	NA	TGCGCCAGCAGCCACTTAACAGGGTTTGGCTACACCTTC	CASSHLTGFGYTF
NA	TRBV18	TRBJ1-2	NA	TGTGCCAGCTCTCAGGACAGTGACTATGGCTACACCTTC	CASSQDSDYGYTF
NA	TRBV25-1	TRBJ1-1	NA	TGTGCCAGCAGTGATCAGGGAATGAACACTGAAGCTTTCTTT	CASSDQGMNTEAFF
NA	TRBV27	TRBJ2-7	TRBD1	TGTGCCAGCAGTAGGGCCGGGACAGGCTCCTACGAGCAGTACTTC	CASSRAGTGSYEQYF
few	TRBV9	TRBJ2-7	NA	TGTGCCAGCAGCCCCCAGGTGAGCGGAACCTACGAGCAGTACTTC	CASSPQVSGTYEQYF
NA	TRBV6-5	TRBJ2-7	TRBD1	TGTGCCAGCAGTTACTCGCAGAGACAGGGGGCTTACGAGCAGTACTTC	CASSYSQRQGAYEQYF
once	TRBV7-2	TRBJ2-7	NA	TGTGCCAGCAGCTTAGAAGGAAGCCGAAGGGGAGAGCAGTACTTC	CASSLEGSRRGEQYF
NA	TRBV9	TRBJ2-7	NA	TGTGCCAGCAGCGTAGGGAACAGGTACTACGAGCAGTACTTC	CASSVGNRYYEQYF
NA	TRBV7-2	TRBJ2-7	TRBD1	TGTGCCAGCAGCTTTCCAAGGTTGGGACAGGGTTCCTACGAGCAGTACTTC	CASSFPRLGQGSYEQYF
NA	TRBV19	TRBJ2-3	TRBD2	TGTGCCAGTACATTCCGGACTAGCGGAGGGGGGCCGTATAATACGCAGTATTTT	CASTFRTSGGGPYNTQYF
once	TRBV2	TRBJ1-4	TRBD1	TGTGCCAGCAGGGCGGATGCGGCACACAGGGGGCTAAAACTGTTTTTT	CASRADAAHRGLKLFF